The 32 T cell receptor beta chains in this list originate from one sample, sequenced in a study of blood T cell repertoires in COVID-19. Produced via immunoSEQ multiplex PCR; TCRdb's table is partial and in-frame only. The table lists 300,000 or so clones, just under 90% of them singletons, with 3% to 4% in the top ten. The material sequenced was peripheral blood. These receptors originate from a woman aged 40 to 55 with acute or convalescent COVID-19.

The chain uses TRBV30 and TRBJ2-3, with D tentatively TRBD2 (5 bases). V lost 2 bases, J lost 6 bases, and 12 bases lay in between. This CDR3 comprises 13 residues. The germline gives CDR1 GTSNPN, CDR2 SVGIG (reference sequence). CDR3 loop: CAWSRPLADTQYF. CDR3 DNA: TGTGCCTGGAGTCGCCCTCTAGCCGATACGCAGTATTTT.

The V call is TRBV5-6, the J call TRBJ2-7; 15 bases match TRBD2. This CDR3 spans 16 amino acids. Looked up from germline, CDR1 is SGHDT and CDR2 is YYEEEE. J lost 1 base, V lost 3 bases, and 2 bases had no gene match. CDR3 nucleotides: TGTGCCAGCAGCTGGGGACTAGCGGGGGGATCCTACGAGCAGTACGTC. This sequence encodes CASSWGLAGGSYEQYV.

This clone has just a few counts. This chain links TRBV6-5 with TRBJ1-5, with unresolved D. From germline, CDR1 is MNHEY and CDR2 SVGAGI. This CDR3 region has 14 residues. V was trimmed by 2 bases and J by 5 bases, leaving 10 bases between them. The CDR3 bases are TGTGCCAGCAGTTACAAGACCGGGGATCAGCCCCAGCATTTT. Its protein product is CASSYKTGDQPQHF.

The chain carries TRBV19 and TRBJ1-1; TRBD1 agrees at 10 bases. CDR3 size: 15 residues. Germline-derived CDR1 and CDR2 are LNHDA and SQIVND (reference sequence). V lost 3 bases to trimming and J lost 5 bases; unmatched junction nucleotides: 6. CDR3 sequence (DNA): TGTGCCAGTAGTATCGCGGGACAGGGGAGGACTGAAGCTTTCTTT. It is translated as CASSIAGQGRTEAFF. The full variable domain, rest sourced from reference TRBV19 and TRBJ1-1, is DGGITQSPKYLFRKEGQNVTLSCEQNLNHDAMYWYRQDPGQGLRLIYYSQIVNDFQKGDIAEGYSVSREKKESFPLTVTSAQKNPTAFYLCASSIAGQGRTEAFFGQGTRLTVV.

This clone turned up a few times. V is TRBV11-2 and J is TRBJ2-1, with D possibly being TRBD1 (6 bases). Germline V gives CDR1 SGHAT, CDR2 FQNNGV. Trimming stripped 6 bases from V and 0 bases from J, with 9 bases between. The CDR3 is made up of 14 amino acids. In DNA form, the CDR3 reads TGTGCCAGCAGTCAGGGGAGCTCCTACAATGAGCAGTTCTTC. As protein: CASSQGSSYNEQFF. The full variable domain, rest sourced from reference TRBV11-2 and TRBJ2-1, is EAGVAQSPRYKIIEKRQSVAFWCNPISGHATLYWYQQILGQGPKLLIQFQNNGVVDDSQLPKDRFSAERLKGVDSTLKIQPAKLEDSAVYLCASSQGSSYNEQFFGPGTRLTVL.

The J gene is TRBJ2-3, the V gene TRBV6-6, with D uncertain. Trimming removed 7 bases from V and 2 bases from J, with 13 bases in between. Germline loops: CDR1 MNHNY, CDR2 SVGAGI (reference sequence). The CDR3 totals 14 residues. CDR3 residues: CASKNGRFTDTQYF. The CDR3, as DNA: TGTGCCAGCAAAAATGGGCGATTCACAGATACGCAGTATTTT.

The CDR3 region is CASSAGQEAFF. Written as DNA, the CDR3 is TGTGCCAGCAGCGCAGGACAGGAAGCTTTCTTT. The V gene is TRBV9, the J gene TRBJ1-1; TRBD1 might be the D (6 bases). Trimming stripped 3 bases from V and 8 bases from J, with 8 bases between. CDR1 and CDR2 from the germline V gene are SGDLS and YYNGEE. The CDR3 extends over 11 amino acids.

Concerning this clone: Compared with germline, one end of the junction differs, possibly owing to a read error. The sample carries other DNA sequences with the same CDR3. This chain connects TRBV2 to TRBJ1-2; the D gene is possibly TRBD1 (5 bases). This CDR3 is built from 20 residues. Germline V gives CDR1 SNHLY, CDR2 FYNNEI. The CDR3 DNA follows: TGTGCCAGCAGTGAAAGGGGATATTTCCGGAATTACGAGAAAAACTATGGTTACACCTTC. Its protein product is CASSERGYFRNYEKNYGYTF.

V gene TRBV6-5 combines with J gene TRBJ1-2, with TRBD1 matching 7 bases. Looked up from germline, CDR1 is MNHEY and CDR2 is SVGAGI. The CDR3 runs 12 residues. V dropped 9 bases and J dropped 2; count of bases not matched to a gene: 3. For the CDR3, the DNA is TGTGCCAGTGGGGACAGCAACTATGGCTACACCTTC. Protein: CASGDSNYGYTF.

In this sample, this clone turned up a few times. The rearrangement uses TRBV6-4 and TRBJ2-5, with TRBD1 matching over 11 bases. The CDR3 contains 15 residues. CDR1 and CDR2 from the germline V gene are MRHNA and SNTAGT. V dropped 4 bases and J dropped 2; count of bases not matched to a gene: 3. The CDR3 sequence: CASSAGTGGQETQYF. In DNA, the CDR3 is TGTGCCAGCAGTGCCGGGACAGGGGGACAAGAGACCCAGTACTTC.

The chain recombines TRBV11-3 with TRBJ2-2, with 8 positions matching TRBD2. Germline assignment: CDR1 SGHNT and CDR2 YENEEA. This CDR3 is built from 16 residues. Trimming at V came to 3 bases and at J to 0 bases, leaving 3 bases not matched to a gene. The CDR3 spells CASSFGGGSNTGELFF. CDR3 sequence (DNA): TGTGCCAGCAGCTTCGGCGGGGGGTCGAACACCGGGGAGCTGTTTTTT.

V gene TRBV10-3 combines with J gene TRBJ1-2; maybe TRBD1 (6 bases). V was shortened by 6 bases and J by 3 bases, with 14 bases between the two germline ends. Per the germline V gene, CDR1 is ENHRY and CDR2 is SYGVKD. This CDR3 spans 14 amino acids. CDR3 in amino acids: CAISLGQADYGYTF. The CDR3 DNA reads as TGTGCCATCAGCCTGGGACAAGCCGACTATGGCTACACCTTC.

On this clone itself: This specimen includes other DNA sequences encoding the same CDR3. The V call is TRBV27, the J call TRBJ1-2, with TRBD1 matching 10 bases. Germline V gene lookup returns CDR1 MNHEY and CDR2 SMNVEV (reference sequence). CDR3 length: 15 residues. V dropped 4 bases and J dropped 2; count of bases not matched to a gene: 4. CDR3 sequence (DNA): TGTGCCAGCAGTTCCCCGGGACAGGGGAACTATGGCTACACCTTC. Translated, it gives CASSSPGQGNYGYTF.

The V call is TRBV10-1, the J call TRBJ2-2; D is undetermined. V was cut by 6 bases and J by 7 bases, with 15 bases left in between. The length of the CDR3 is 14 residues. Germline loops: CDR1 WNHNN, CDR2 SYGVQD (reference sequence). In DNA, the CDR3 is TGCGCCAGCAGAGACCTACCGCGGAACGGGGAGCTGTTTTTT. Translating gives CASRDLPRNGELFF.

The chain carries TRBV2 and TRBJ1-5; weak D call: TRBD1 (5 bases). Germline V gene lookup returns CDR1 SNHLY and CDR2 FYNNEI. This CDR3 has 14 amino acids. Trimming stripped 3 bases from V and 6 bases from J, with 12 bases between. The CDR3 sequence: CASSDRGSGQPQHF. CDR3 DNA sequence: TGTGCCAGCAGTGATCGGGGGAGCGGTCAGCCCCAGCATTTT.

This clone was seen only a few times. This chain joins TRBV19 and TRBJ1-1, with 8 bases aligning to TRBD1. The CDR3 has 16 amino acids. CDR1 and CDR2 (germline): LNHDA, SQIVND (reference sequence). With 3 bases clipped from V and 2 bases from J, the junction kept 8 bases outside the gene matches. The CDR3 DNA reads TGTGCCAGTAGTATGTGGCAGGGGGCCCGTAACACTGAAGCTTTCTTT. Its translation: CASSMWQGARNTEAFF.

The CDR3 sequence is CASSLDSHFEAFF. The DNA of the CDR3 is TGTGCCAGCAGTCTGGACAGTCATTTTGAAGCTTTCTTT. The chain is built from TRBV5-5 and TRBJ1-1, with D perhaps TRBD1 (6 bases). Germline V gene sequence: CDR1 SGHKS, CDR2 YYEKEE (reference sequence). CDR3 length: 13 residues. The ends were cut back, 5 bases at V and 7 bases at J, with 15 bases in the middle.

The genes are TRBV6-5 and TRBJ1-2; a possible D gene is TRBD1 (5 bases). This CDR3 spans 12 amino acids. The V and J ends lost 3 bases and 8 bases respectively, with 10 bases between them. Germline V CDR1 and CDR2: MNHEY, SVGAGI. The CDR3 loop is CASSYGGEGYTF. The CDR3 DNA is TGTGCCAGCAGTTATGGAGGGGAGGGCTACACCTTC.

V usage is TRBV2 and J usage is TRBJ1-2; 10 bases are a match to TRBD1. The germline gives CDR1 SNHLY, CDR2 FYNNEI. Germline trimming cut 5 bases from V and 8 bases from J; bases unmatched to any gene: 8. This CDR3 has 14 amino acids. CDR3 nucleotides: TGTGCCAGCAGTCAGACAGGGGGCGGCTTAGGCTACACCTTC. Translating it yields CASSQTGGGLGYTF.

The gene calls are TRBV2 and TRBJ1-5, with 12 bases that match TRBD1. This CDR3 is 15 amino acids long. From germline, CDR1 is SNHLY and CDR2 FYNNEI. V lost 4 bases and J lost 6; bases outside the gene matches: 4. CDR3 sequence: CASSGGQGAVQPQHF. In DNA, the CDR3 is TGTGCCAGCAGTGGGGGACAGGGGGCGGTTCAGCCCCAGCATTTT.

This clone appeared a single time. The chain joins TRBV5-6 to TRBJ1-3, with D possibly TRBD1 on 5 matching bases. Germline loops: CDR1 SGHDT, CDR2 YYEEEE. V lost 4 bases and J lost 3, with 14 bases in between. The CDR3 consists of 15 residues. CDR3 amino acids: CASSPLRGDGNTIYF. CDR3 sequence (DNA): TGTGCCAGCAGCCCCCTTCGGGGGGATGGAAACACCATATATTTT.

The CDR3 nucleotides read TGTGCCAGCAGTTTAAGGTGGGAGAGCGCCAATGGCTACACCTTC. Protein product: CASSLRWESANGYTF. The rearrangement links TRBV27 to TRBJ1-2; D gene unclear. The length of the CDR3 is 15 residues. Trimming took off 2 bases at V and 6 bases at J, with 16 bases between the two ends. Germline V CDR1 and CDR2: MNHEY, SMNVEV (reference sequence).

This clone was detected only a few times. The V call is TRBV18, the J call TRBJ1-1; D not resolved. The V end lost 3 bases, the J end lost 0 bases, and 8 bases lay between the germline ends. The CDR3 has 14 amino acids. Germline lookup yields CDR1 KGHSH and CDR2 LQKENI. The CDR3 here is CASSPSGLNTEAFF. The CDR3, as DNA: TGTGCCAGCTCACCGTCCGGGTTGAACACTGAAGCTTTCTTT.

The gene calls are TRBV30 and TRBJ1-5, with 7 bases that match TRBD1. CDR3 length: 14 residues. Trimming at V came to 4 bases and at J to 6 bases, leaving 9 bases not matched to a gene. CDR1 is GTSNPN, CDR2 SVGIG, per germline (reference sequence). The CDR3 region is CAWTRQGSGQPQHF. CDR3 nucleotides: TGTGCCTGGACGCGACAGGGATCCGGTCAGCCCCAGCATTTT. Filled out from reference TRBV30 and TRBJ1-5, the complete variable domain reads SQTIHQWPATLVQPVGSPLSLECTVEGTSNPNLYWYRQAAGRGLQLLFYSVGIGQISSEVPQNLSASRPQDRQFILSSKKLLLSDSGFYLCAWTRQGSGQPQHFGDGTRLSIL.

This clone was recorded only once. The CDR3 loop reads CASTSYEDRAQGRDIQYF. CDR3 sequence (DNA): TGTGCCAGCACCTCGTACGAGGACAGGGCCCAGGGGCGAGACATTCAGTACTTC. The chain links TRBV19 to TRBJ2-4; 8 bases are shared with TRBD1. The CDR3 contains 18 residues. Germline lookup yields CDR1 LNHDA and CDR2 SQIVND (reference sequence). Trimming removed 9 bases from V and 8 bases from J; junction bases left unmatched: 24.

The chain carries TRBV15 and TRBJ1-4; D may be TRBD1 (6 bases). This CDR3 is built from 17 residues. Trimming left V 6 bases short and J 6 bases short, with 23 bases between. CDR1 is LNHNV and CDR2 is YYDKDF in the germline V gene (reference sequence). CDR3 loop: CATRSKYQQGRDEKLFF. The CDR3 DNA reads TGTGCCACCAGAAGCAAATACCAACAGGGAAGGGATGAAAAACTGTTTTTT. The variable domain in full, completed from reference TRBV15 and TRBJ1-4, reads DAMVIQNPRYQVTQFGKPVTLSCSQTLNHNVMYWYQQKSSQAPKLLFHYYDKDFNNEADTPDNFQSRRPNTSFCFLDIRSPGLGDTAMYLCATRSKYQQGRDEKLFFGSGTQLSVL.

This clone came up once. The rearrangement uses TRBV11-2 and TRBJ2-1, with TRBD1 matching over 7 bases. The CDR3 loop spans 15 amino acids. Germline lookup yields CDR1 SGHAT and CDR2 FQNNGV. The J segment lost 1 base and the V segment lost 6 bases, leaving 6 bases of the junction unmatched. The CDR3 spells CASRFKGASYNEQFF. As DNA, the CDR3 is TGTGCCAGCAGGTTTAAGGGGGCGTCCTACAATGAGCAGTTCTTC.

This clone was seen only a few times. The V call is TRBV15, the J call TRBJ2-5, with 10 nucleotides matching TRBD2. The V segment lost 0 bases and the J segment 9 bases; nucleotides outside the gene matches: 7. Germline V gives CDR1 LNHNV, CDR2 YYDKDF (reference sequence). There are 15 residues in the CDR3. CDR3 sequence: CATSRDKLAGEAQYF. For the CDR3, the DNA is TGTGCCACCAGCAGAGATAAGCTAGCGGGGGAGGCCCAGTACTTC.

This clone appeared a single time. The chain carries TRBV4-1 and TRBJ2-4, with 12 bases fitting TRBD2. The germline V gene has CDR1 MGHRA and CDR2 YSYEKL. The V gene end was trimmed by 0 bases and the J gene end by 6 bases; junction bases not matched to a gene: 12. The CDR3 extends over 19 amino acids. Written as DNA, the CDR3 is TGCGCCAGCAGCCAAGATCCCATGACTAGCGGGGGCCAGGGAAACATTCAGTACTTC. Translation: CASSQDPMTSGGQGNIQYF.

The chain recombines TRBV6-5 with TRBJ1-1; maybe TRBD1 (5 bases). There are 15 residues in the CDR3. The V and J ends lost 6 bases and 1 base respectively, with 15 bases between them. The germline gives CDR1 MNHEY, CDR2 SVGAGI. CDR3 sequence reads: CASRRTRDRNTEAFF. CDR3 DNA: TGTGCCAGCAGAAGGACCCGAGACAGGAACACTGAAGCTTTCTTT.

V usage is TRBV18 and J usage is TRBJ1-2; tentative D call: TRBD1 (5 bases). V gave up 1 base and J gave up 4 bases, with 13 bases separating them. Per germline, CDR1 KGHSH and CDR2 LQKENI. The CDR3 extends over 15 amino acids. DNA for the CDR3: TGTGCCAGCTCACCACGGGGCCTTTTAGGCTATGGCTACACCTTC. Residues: CASSPRGLLGYGYTF.

The chain recombines TRBV6-6 with TRBJ1-1; D is perhaps TRBD1 (5 bases). This CDR3 has 17 residues. Trimming removed 5 bases at V and 1 base at J, with 20 bases between. Germline lookup yields CDR1 MNHNY and CDR2 SVGAGI (reference sequence). The CDR3 loop is CASSPLRSRAPNTEAFF. The CDR3 nucleotides are TGTGCCAGCAGTCCCCTAAGGTCCAGGGCTCCGAACACTGAAGCTTTCTTT.